Listed below are T cell receptor beta chains from one sample, sequenced in a study of blood T cells in healthy people across ages. TCRdb re-called the 5' RACE reads through MiXCR, storing one row per CDR3 protein. The sample shows hundreds of thousands of distinct CDR3 sequences, around half of them seen only once. The sequenced sample was blood. These receptors all come from a woman aged 55-70 years in good health. Each CDR3 is given with its conserved first and last residue. The order of the fields is J gene, D gene, V gene, CDR3 protein. D genes are given only for firm matches.

j_gene: TRBJ1-1; d_gene: -; v_gene: TRBV6-5; CDR3aa: CASSLQGIITEAFF
j_gene: TRBJ2-5; d_gene: -; v_gene: TRBV20-1; CDR3aa: CSAELGFETQYF
j_gene: -; d_gene: -; v_gene: TRBV4-1; CDR3aa: CASSQELPRDEQYF
j_gene: TRBJ1-2; d_gene: -; v_gene: TRBV29-1; CDR3aa: CSVQKTATASLGYTF
j_gene: TRBJ2-3; d_gene: -; v_gene: TRBV12-3/TRBV12-4; CDR3aa: CASSIPDMQYF
j_gene: -; d_gene: TRBD1; v_gene: TRBV20-1; CDR3aa: CSATGQGVYEQYF
j_gene: -; d_gene: -; v_gene: TRBV7-3; CDR3aa: CASSLGQGPRETQYF
j_gene: TRBJ1-4; d_gene: -; v_gene: TRBV27; CDR3aa: CASAAGPKGELFF
j_gene: TRBJ1-1; d_gene: -; v_gene: TRBV4-2; CDR3aa: CASSQDYGRNTEAFF
j_gene: TRBJ2-1; d_gene: TRBD2; v_gene: TRBV3-1; CDR3aa: CASSQGGLAAYNEQFF
j_gene: TRBJ1-2; d_gene: TRBD1; v_gene: TRBV7-3; CDR3aa: CASSSPGQIYGYTF
j_gene: TRBJ2-3; d_gene: TRBD2; v_gene: TRBV4-1; CDR3aa: CASSPGRAGGPKDTQYF
j_gene: TRBJ2-7; d_gene: -; v_gene: TRBV29-1; CDR3aa: CSVRVGSSYEQYF
j_gene: TRBJ2-7; d_gene: -; v_gene: TRBV7-9; CDR3aa: CASSLRGPIRGQAYEQYF
j_gene: TRBJ2-7; d_gene: TRBD2; v_gene: TRBV6-2/TRBV6-3; CDR3aa: CASSYSPSGRAPSDEQYF
j_gene: TRBJ2-7; d_gene: TRBD2; v_gene: TRBV20-1; CDR3aa: CSAKREIYNEQYF
j_gene: TRBJ2-7; d_gene: TRBD1; v_gene: TRBV20-1; CDR3aa: CSARSSGQGYEQYF
j_gene: TRBJ2-5; d_gene: TRBD1; v_gene: TRBV6-1; CDR3aa: CASSSARDTYTGGTQYF
j_gene: TRBJ1-2; d_gene: TRBD1; v_gene: TRBV20-1; CDR3aa: CSATNIRGSGYTF
j_gene: TRBJ2-3; d_gene: TRBD1; v_gene: TRBV5-1; CDR3aa: CASSLAGQGEGYTQYF
j_gene: TRBJ2-7; d_gene: -; v_gene: TRBV20-1; CDR3aa: CSARGRPYEQYF
j_gene: TRBJ2-1; d_gene: -; v_gene: TRBV6-1; CDR3aa: CASSEQASYNEQFF
j_gene: TRBJ1-1; d_gene: -; v_gene: TRBV12-3/TRBV12-4; CDR3aa: CASSVLGGDTEAFF
j_gene: TRBJ2-1; d_gene: TRBD2; v_gene: TRBV5-6; CDR3aa: CASSGLAGAGNNEQFF
j_gene: TRBJ2-4; d_gene: TRBD2; v_gene: TRBV5-1; CDR3aa: CASSLEASGKLNIQYF
j_gene: TRBJ2-1; d_gene: TRBD2; v_gene: TRBV20-1; CDR3aa: CSAFPPAGTSSNEQFF
j_gene: TRBJ2-5; d_gene: TRBD2; v_gene: TRBV14; CDR3aa: CASSRTSGRRETQYF
j_gene: TRBJ2-1; d_gene: -; v_gene: TRBV25-1; CDR3aa: CATKGAGTFYNEQFF
j_gene: TRBJ2-3; d_gene: -; v_gene: TRBV6-1; CDR3aa: CASRNHGQRRGLLNTDTQYF
j_gene: TRBJ2-1; d_gene: TRBD2; v_gene: TRBV9; CDR3aa: CASSVDASGRYNEQFF
j_gene: TRBJ2-3; d_gene: -; v_gene: TRBV7-2; CDR3aa: CASSSRAGDTQYF
j_gene: TRBJ1-4; d_gene: -; v_gene: TRBV20-1; CDR3aa: CSARDSQGNEKLFF
j_gene: TRBJ2-7; d_gene: -; v_gene: TRBV5-1; CDR3aa: CASSLAGGTGSYEQYF